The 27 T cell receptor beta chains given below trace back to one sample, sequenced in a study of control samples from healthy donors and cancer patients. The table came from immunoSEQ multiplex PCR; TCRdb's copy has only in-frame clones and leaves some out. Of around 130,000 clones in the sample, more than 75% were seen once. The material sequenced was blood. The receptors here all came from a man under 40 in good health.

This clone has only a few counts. The CDR3 reads CAISDGLPNQPQHF. The CDR3 nucleotides read TGCGCCATCTCGGACGGACTTCCTAATCAGCCCCAGCATTTT. This rearrangement joins TRBV10-2 to TRBJ1-5, with D uncertain. The CDR3 extends over 14 amino acids. V lost 10 bases, J lost 4 bases, and 17 bases lay in between. CDR1 WSHSY and CDR2 SAAADI come from the germline V gene.

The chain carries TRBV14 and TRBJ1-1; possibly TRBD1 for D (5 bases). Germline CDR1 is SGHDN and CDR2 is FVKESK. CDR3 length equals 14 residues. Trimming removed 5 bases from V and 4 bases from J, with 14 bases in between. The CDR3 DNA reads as TGTGCCAGCAGCGTCGACAGATTCTTCACTGAAGCTTTCTTT. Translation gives CASSVDRFFTEAFF.

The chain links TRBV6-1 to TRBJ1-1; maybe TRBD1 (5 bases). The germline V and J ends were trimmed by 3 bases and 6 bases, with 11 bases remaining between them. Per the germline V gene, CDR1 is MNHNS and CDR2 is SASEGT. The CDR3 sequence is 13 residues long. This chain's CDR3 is CASSDQGMSEAFF. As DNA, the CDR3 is TGTGCCAGCAGTGATCAGGGAATGTCTGAAGCTTTCTTT.

CDR3 amino acids: CASSQDMANTIYF. Written as DNA, the CDR3 is TGTGCCAGCAGCCAAGATATGGCAAACACCATATATTTT. The J gene is TRBJ1-3, the V gene TRBV4-2; no definite D call. Looked up from germline, CDR1 is LGHNA and CDR2 is YNFKEQ. The CDR3 sequence is 13 residues long. Trimming removed 0 bases at V and 6 bases at J, with 6 bases between.

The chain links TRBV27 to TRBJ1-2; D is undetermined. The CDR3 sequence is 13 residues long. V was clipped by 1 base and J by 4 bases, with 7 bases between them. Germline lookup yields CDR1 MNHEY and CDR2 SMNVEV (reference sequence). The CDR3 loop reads CASSLFPFYGYTF. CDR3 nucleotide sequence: TGTGCCAGCAGTTTATTCCCCTTCTATGGCTACACCTTC.

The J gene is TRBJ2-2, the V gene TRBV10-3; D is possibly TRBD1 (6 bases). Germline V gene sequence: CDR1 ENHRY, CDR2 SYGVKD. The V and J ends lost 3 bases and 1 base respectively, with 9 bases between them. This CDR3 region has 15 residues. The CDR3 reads CAISEIQGNTGELFF. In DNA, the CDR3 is TGTGCCATCAGTGAAATACAGGGGAACACCGGGGAGCTGTTTTTT.

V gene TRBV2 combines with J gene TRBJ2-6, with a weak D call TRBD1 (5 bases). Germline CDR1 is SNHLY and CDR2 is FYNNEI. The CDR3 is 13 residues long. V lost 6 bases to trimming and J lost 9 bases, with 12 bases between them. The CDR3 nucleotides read TGTGCCAGCAGGGAGACAGTAGACAACGTCCTGACTTTC. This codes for CASRETVDNVLTF.

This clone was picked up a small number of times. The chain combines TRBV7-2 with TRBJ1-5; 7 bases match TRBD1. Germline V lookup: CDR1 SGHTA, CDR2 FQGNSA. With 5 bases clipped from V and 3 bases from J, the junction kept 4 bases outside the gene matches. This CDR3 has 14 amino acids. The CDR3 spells CASSDRVSNQPQHF. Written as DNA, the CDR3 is TGTGCCAGCAGCGACAGGGTTTCCAATCAGCCCCAGCATTTT.

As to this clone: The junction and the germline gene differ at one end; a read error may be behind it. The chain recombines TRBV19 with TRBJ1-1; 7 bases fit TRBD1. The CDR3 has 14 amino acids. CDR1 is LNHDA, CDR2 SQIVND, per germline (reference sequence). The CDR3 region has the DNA TGTGCCGGTAGCCTACAGGGGATTTACACTGAAGCTTTCTTT. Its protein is CAGSLQGIYTEAFF.

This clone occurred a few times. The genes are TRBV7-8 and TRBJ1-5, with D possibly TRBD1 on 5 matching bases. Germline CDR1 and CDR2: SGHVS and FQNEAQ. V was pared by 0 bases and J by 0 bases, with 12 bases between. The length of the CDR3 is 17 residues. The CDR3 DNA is TGTGCCAGCAGCTTAGCGGGCGGGGGGTATAGCAATCAGCCCCAGCATTTT. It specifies CASSLAGGGYSNQPQHF.

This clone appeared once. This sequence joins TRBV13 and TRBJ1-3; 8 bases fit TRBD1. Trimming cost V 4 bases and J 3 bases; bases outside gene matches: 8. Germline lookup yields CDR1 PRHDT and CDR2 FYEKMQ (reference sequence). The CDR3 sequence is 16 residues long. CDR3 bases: TGTGCCAGCAGCTCGCGCGACAGGGGTTTTGGAAACACCATATATTTT. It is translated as CASSSRDRGFGNTIYF.

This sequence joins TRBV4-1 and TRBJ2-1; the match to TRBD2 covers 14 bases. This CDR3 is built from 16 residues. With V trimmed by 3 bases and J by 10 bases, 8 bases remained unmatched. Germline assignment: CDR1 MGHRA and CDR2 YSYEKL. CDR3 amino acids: CASSQAPGLAGEEQFF. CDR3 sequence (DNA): TGCGCCAGCAGCCAGGCTCCGGGACTAGCGGGAGAAGAGCAGTTCTTC.

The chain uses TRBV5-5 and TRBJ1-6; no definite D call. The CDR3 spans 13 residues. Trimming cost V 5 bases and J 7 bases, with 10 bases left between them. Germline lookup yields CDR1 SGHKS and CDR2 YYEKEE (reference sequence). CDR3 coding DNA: TGTGCCAGCAGACCCGATGGGAATTCACCCCTCCACTTT. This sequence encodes CASRPDGNSPLHF.

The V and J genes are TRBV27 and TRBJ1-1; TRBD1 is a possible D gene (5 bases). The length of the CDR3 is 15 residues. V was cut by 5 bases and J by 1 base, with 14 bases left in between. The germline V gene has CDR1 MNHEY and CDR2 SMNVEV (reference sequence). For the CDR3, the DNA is TGTGCCAGCAGTCCACGGGGACGGTCGAACACTGAAGCTTTCTTT. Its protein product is CASSPRGRSNTEAFF.

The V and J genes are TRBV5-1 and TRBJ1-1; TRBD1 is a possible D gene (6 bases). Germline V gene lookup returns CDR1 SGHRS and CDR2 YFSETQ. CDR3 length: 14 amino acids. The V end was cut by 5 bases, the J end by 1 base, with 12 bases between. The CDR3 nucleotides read TGCGCCAGCAGTTCGGGGGCGCCGAACACTGAAGCTTTCTTT. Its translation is CASSSGAPNTEAFF.

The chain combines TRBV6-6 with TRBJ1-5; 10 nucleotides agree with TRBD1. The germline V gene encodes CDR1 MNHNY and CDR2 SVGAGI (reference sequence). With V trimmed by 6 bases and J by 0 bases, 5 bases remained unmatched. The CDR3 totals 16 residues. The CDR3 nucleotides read TGTGCCAGCAGGGGACAGGGGACATATAGCAATCAGCCCCAGCATTTT. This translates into CASRGQGTYSNQPQHF.

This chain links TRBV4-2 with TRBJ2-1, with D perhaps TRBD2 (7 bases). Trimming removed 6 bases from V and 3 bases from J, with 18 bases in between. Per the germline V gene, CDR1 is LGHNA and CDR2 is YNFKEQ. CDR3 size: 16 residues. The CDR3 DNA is TGTGCCAGCAGTAATGGGGAGGGGGGCGGCTACAATGAGCAGTTCTTC. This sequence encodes CASSNGEGGGYNEQFF.

The CDR3 here is CASSYRDRDTEAFF. For the CDR3, the DNA is TGTGCCAGCAGTTACAGGGACAGGGACACTGAAGCTTTCTTT. V is TRBV6-6 and J is TRBJ1-1, with TRBD1 matching over 9 bases. CDR1 and CDR2 (germline): MNHNY, SVGAGI (reference sequence). The junction had 1 base not matched to a gene; V was cut back by 2 bases and J by 3 bases. The CDR3 consists of 14 residues.

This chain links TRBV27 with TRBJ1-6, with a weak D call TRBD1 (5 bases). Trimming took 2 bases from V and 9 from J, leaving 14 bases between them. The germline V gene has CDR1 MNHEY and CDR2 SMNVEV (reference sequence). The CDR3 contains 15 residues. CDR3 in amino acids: CASSLIAGPGSPLHF. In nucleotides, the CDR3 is TGTGCCAGCAGTTTAATAGCGGGGCCCGGTTCACCCCTCCACTTT.

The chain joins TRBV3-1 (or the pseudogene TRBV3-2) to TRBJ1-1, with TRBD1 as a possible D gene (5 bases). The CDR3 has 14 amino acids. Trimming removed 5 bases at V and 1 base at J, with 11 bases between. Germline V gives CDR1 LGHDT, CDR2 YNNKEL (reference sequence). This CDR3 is CASSGTSKNTEAFF. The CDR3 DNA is TGTGCCAGCAGCGGGACGTCGAAGAACACTGAAGCTTTCTTT.

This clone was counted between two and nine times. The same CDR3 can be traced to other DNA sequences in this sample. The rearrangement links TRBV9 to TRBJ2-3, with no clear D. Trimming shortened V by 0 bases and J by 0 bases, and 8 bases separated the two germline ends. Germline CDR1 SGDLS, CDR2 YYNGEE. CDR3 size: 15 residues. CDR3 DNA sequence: TGTGCCAGCAGCGTAGGTACTGTTAGCACAGATACGCAGTATTTT. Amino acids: CASSVGTVSTDTQYF. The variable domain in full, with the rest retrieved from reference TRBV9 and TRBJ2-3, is DSGVTQTPKHLITATGQRVTLRCSPRSGDLSVYWYQQSLDQGLQFLIQYYNGEERAKGNILERFSAQQFPDLHSELNLSSLELGDSALYFCASSVGTVSTDTQYFGPGTRLTVL.

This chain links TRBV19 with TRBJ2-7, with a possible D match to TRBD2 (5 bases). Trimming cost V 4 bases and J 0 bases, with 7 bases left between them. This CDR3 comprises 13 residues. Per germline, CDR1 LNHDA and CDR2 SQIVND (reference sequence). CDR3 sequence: CASSKEGSYEQYV. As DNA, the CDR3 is TGTGCCAGTAGTAAAGAGGGCTCCTACGAGCAGTACGTC.

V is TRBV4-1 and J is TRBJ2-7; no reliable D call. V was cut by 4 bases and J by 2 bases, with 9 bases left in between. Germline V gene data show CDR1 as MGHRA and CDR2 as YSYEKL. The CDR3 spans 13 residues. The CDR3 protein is CASSPGPAYEQYV. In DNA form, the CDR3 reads TGCGCCAGCAGCCCCGGACCAGCCTACGAGCAGTACGTC.

CDR3 DNA: TGCGCCAGCAGCCAGACCCCGACAGGGGGTGACTATGGCTACACCTTC. Residues: CASSQTPTGGDYGYTF. V usage is TRBV4-1 and J usage is TRBJ1-2; 9 bases agree with TRBD1. The CDR3 runs 16 residues. The germline V gene encodes CDR1 MGHRA and CDR2 YSYEKL. The V and J ends lost 3 bases and 3 bases, in that order; junction bases with no gene match: 8.

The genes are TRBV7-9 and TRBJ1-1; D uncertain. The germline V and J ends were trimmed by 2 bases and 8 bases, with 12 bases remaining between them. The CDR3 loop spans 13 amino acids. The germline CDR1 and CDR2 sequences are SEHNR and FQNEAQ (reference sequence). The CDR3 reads CASSLQLGREAFF. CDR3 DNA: TGTGCCAGCAGCTTACAATTGGGGAGAGAAGCTTTCTTT.

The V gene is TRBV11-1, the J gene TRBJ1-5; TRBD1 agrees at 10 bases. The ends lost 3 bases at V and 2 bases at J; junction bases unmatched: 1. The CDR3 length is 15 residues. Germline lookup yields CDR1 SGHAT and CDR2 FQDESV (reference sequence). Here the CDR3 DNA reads TGTGCCAGCAGCTTGACAGGGGGCGGCAATCAGCCCCAGCATTTT. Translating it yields CASSLTGGGNQPQHF.

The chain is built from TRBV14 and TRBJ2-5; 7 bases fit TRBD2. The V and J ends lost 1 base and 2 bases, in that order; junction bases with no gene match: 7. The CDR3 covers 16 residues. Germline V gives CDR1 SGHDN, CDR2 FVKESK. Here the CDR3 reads CASSQGLARGQETQYF. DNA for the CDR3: TGTGCCAGCAGCCAAGGACTAGCTCGGGGGCAAGAGACCCAGTACTTC.